This record concerns one T cell receptor (beta chain) sequence. These data originate in a study of blood T cell repertoires in COVID-19. Some clones are missing from TCRdb's copy, which holds only in-frame ones; the method was immunoSEQ multiplex PCR. The repertoire holds almost 300,000 clones, with under 90% as singletons. Trimming stripped 2 bases from V and 6 bases from J, with 8 bases between. The V gene's germline CDR1 is WSHSY and CDR2 SAAADI. CDR3 length equals 13 residues. The sequenced material came from peripheral blood. The chain couples TRBV10-2 to TRBJ1-5; D unresolved. The receptor was derived from a woman aged 30 to 39 with COVID-19, enrolled during active disease. This chain's CDR3 is CASSEPGGQPQHF. The CDR3 DNA is TGCGCCAGCAGTGAGCCCGGAGGTCAGCCCCAGCATTTT.